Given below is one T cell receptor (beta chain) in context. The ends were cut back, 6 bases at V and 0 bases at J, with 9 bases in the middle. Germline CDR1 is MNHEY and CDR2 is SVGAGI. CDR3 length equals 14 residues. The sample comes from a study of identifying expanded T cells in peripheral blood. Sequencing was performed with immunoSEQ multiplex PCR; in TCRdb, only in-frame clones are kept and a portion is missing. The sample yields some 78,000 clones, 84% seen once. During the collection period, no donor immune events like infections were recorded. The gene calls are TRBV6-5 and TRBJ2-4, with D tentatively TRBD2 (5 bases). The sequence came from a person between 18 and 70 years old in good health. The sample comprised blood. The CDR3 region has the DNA TGTGCCAGCAGCGCAGGACTAGCCAAAAACATTCAGTACTTC. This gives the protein CASSAGLAKNIQYF.